This T cell receptor beta chain was recovered during a study of tumor-infiltrating lymphocytes in primary liver carcinoma. TCR beta cDNA was made from around 520 ng total RNA with a constant-region primer. Three nested multiplex PCR rounds, a slightly modified ARM-PCR, produced the libraries for TCR beta. It was with TRBV1-TRBV30 forward primers and a C-beta reverse primer that the first two PCR rounds were run, at around 9 cycles each. TCRdb re-called the multiplex PCR reads with MiXCR, one entry per CDR3 protein. Of approximately 76,000 distinct CDR3 sequences in the sample, 65% to 75% were seen once. For each extraction, RNA and DNA were obtained together from about 19-30 mg of unsorted bulk tissue. This CDR3 comprises 14 residues. Germline V lookup: CDR1 MNHEY, CDR2 SVGAGI. V was pared by 6 bases and J by 5 bases, with 15 bases between. This clonotype was observed many times.

The rearrangement uses TRBV6-5 and TRBJ2-3, with D possibly matching TRBD1 (5 bases). The sample was liver tumor tissue from sampling region 4. As for subset: tumor region T4, right-lateral pole. This TCR was sampled from a woman aged 60-75 years with primary liver carcinoma and hepatitis B virus infection. The CDR3 DNA sequence: TGTGCCAGCAGAGGACACACGGGTGGAGATACGCAGTATTTT. Translating it yields CASRGHTGGDTQYF.